Each of the 6 T cell receptor beta chains below was sequenced from the same sample in a study of blood T cell repertoires in COVID-19 (dated by TCRdb to 2018 to 2020). The library relied on the immunoSEQ multiplex PCR assay. TCRdb re-hosts the immuneACCESS table, in-frame sequences only. Its copies lack some clones; in the studies checked, an unresolved V gene accounts for under half of them, and the cause for the rest is not known. The sample profile shows roughly 160,000 clones; about four fifths of them were found once. In total, the top ten clones hold roughly 1.9% of the sample. Sequenced material: peripheral blood. These receptors all come from a woman of 80 years or more with acute or convalescent COVID-19.

This clone was found once. The V and J genes are TRBV6-1 and TRBJ1-1; unclear D gene. The V end was cut by 2 bases, the J end by 9 bases, with 10 bases between. The CDR3 consists of 12 residues. Germline CDR1 MNHNS, CDR2 SASEGT. The DNA for the CDR3 is TGTGCCAGCAGTGAACGGGATTGGAAAGCTTTCTTT. Translated: CASSERDWKAFF.

This CDR3 is CASSLPGTLYGYTF. CDR3 DNA sequence: TGTGCCAGTAGTCTTCCCGGGACTCTCTATGGCTACACCTTC. The chain joins TRBV19 to TRBJ1-2; D may be TRBD1 (5 bases). V was cut by 5 bases and J by 4 bases, with 14 bases left in between. The CDR3 extends over 14 amino acids. The V gene's germline CDR1 is LNHDA and CDR2 SQIVND (reference sequence). The entire variable domain, with the rest obtained from reference TRBV19 and TRBJ1-2, is as follows: DGGITQSPKYLFRKEGQNVTLSCEQNLNHDAMYWYRQDPGQGLRLIYYSQIVNDFQKGDIAEGYSVSREKKESFPLTVTSAQKNPTAFYLCASSLPGTLYGYTFGSGTRLTVV.

The chain recombines TRBV19 with TRBJ1-5; perhaps TRBD1 as D (5 bases). CDR1 LNHDA and CDR2 SQIVND come from the germline V gene (reference sequence). This CDR3 has 14 amino acids. Deletions cut 6 bases from V and 9 bases from J, with 18 bases between. CDR3: CASSLASGGMPQHF. CDR3 nucleotide sequence: TGTGCCAGTAGCCTGGCTTCGGGGGGGATGCCCCAGCATTTT.

This clone has just one count. The chain is built from TRBV19 and TRBJ1-1; 8 nucleotides line up with TRBD1. CDR1 and CDR2 from the germline V gene are LNHDA and SQIVND (reference sequence). With 0 bases clipped from V and 6 bases from J, the junction kept 3 bases outside the gene matches. The CDR3 has 14 amino acids. For the CDR3, the DNA is TGTGCCAGTAGTATAGACGACAGGGGATCTGAAGCTTTCTTT. Amino acid sequence: CASSIDDRGSEAFF.

This clone was detected only a few times. The chain recombines TRBV6-2 or TRBV6-3 with TRBJ2-7; tentatively, D is TRBD2 (6 bases). The CDR3 sequence is 16 residues long. Trimming removed 4 bases from V and 2 bases from J, with 18 bases in between. Germline V gene data show CDR1 as MNHEY and CDR2 as SVGEGT. CDR3 loop: CASSSPPGLIAYEQYF. Written as DNA, the CDR3 is TGTGCCAGCAGTTCACCCCCGGGACTCATTGCCTACGAGCAGTACTTC.

The CDR3 region is CASSRGQGTDTQYF. The CDR3 DNA follows: TGTGCCAGCAGTCGAGGACAGGGCACAGATACGCAGTATTTT. The gene calls are TRBV6-5 and TRBJ2-3; 7 bases are shared with TRBD1. The CDR3 is 14 residues long. In germline, CDR1 is MNHEY, CDR2 SVGAGI. With 5 bases clipped from V and 1 base from J, the junction kept 3 bases outside the gene matches.